Listed here is a single TCR beta chain. Which antigen it targets is not known. No quality values exist for individual bases; no much larger clone is one base distant. This record comes from a study of T cell repertoires in aging, cancer and after chemotherapy (dated by TCRdb to the late 2010s). As for the study more broadly: Six donor age groups were covered, ranging from 30 or younger up to 70 or older, and each group contained at least three individuals. Control TCR repertoires from healthy donors were recorded over several months to years, and clear clonal overlap was observed across re-sampling. The complete dataset included about 8.8 million TCR reads. Peripheral blood TCR beta repertoires from healthy donors and cancer patients were profiled to examine immunoaging and T cell reconstitution after chemotherapy. Alongside approximately 97 healthy donors serving as a reference group, the cohort included roughly 220 cancer patients, of whom some 94 had hematological cancers and 120 to 130 had solid cancers.

Using a mixed TRB-A/B primer pool, multiplex touch-down PCR amplified rearranged TRB sequences covering the V, D and J segments. Illumina adapters and sample indices were added to the amplicons in two consecutive PCR reactions performed with Phusion HS II polymerase. Amplicons were gel-purified using the NucleoSpin Gel and PCR Clean-up kit and were subsequently checked with Qubit and an Agilent 2100 Bioanalyzer. Sequencing of the libraries was done on an Illumina MiSeq with paired-end, single-indexed 600-cycle runs. Turning to the authors' computational methods: TRB sequences were processed with MiXCR versions 2.12 and 3.0.5. Each unique CDR3 nucleotide sequence counted as one clone, and only productive sequences with at least two reads were retained. The repertoire metrics were Shannon diversity, evenness, clonality (defined as one minus evenness), and alpha-parameterized diversity profiles covering alpha 0 to 5. Generation probabilities of clones in paired pre- and post-chemotherapy samples were computed with the IGoR algorithm. TCRdb trimmed the raw reads at Q25, called clones with MiXCR and kept productive beta chains. Duplicate CDR3 protein sequences are folded into a single record with the most common DNA and genes. The V and J calls and clone size are TCRdb's, not the authors'. The sample profile shows over 8,000 distinct CDR3 sequences; 30% to 40% of them were found once. The ten largest make up 3.5% of the sample.

TCR beta rearrangements were amplified from genomic DNA isolated from peripheral blood, not from sorted cells or RNA. Beyond this particular receptor, the publication reports: The authors noted that the repertoire data do not allow conclusions about immunological memory after chemotherapy. In healthy donors, the drop in TCR diversity with age came mainly from a loss of richness, whereas in cancer patients a loss of evenness also played a part. Compared with age-matched healthy donors, untreated patients with either hematological or solid cancers had significantly lower TCR diversity in the blood along with higher clonality. In both cancer cohorts, the median generation probability rose over the chemotherapy interval, which suggests that the repertoire was reconstituted through rebound thymic output.

V loses 4 bases, J loses 6 bases, and the germline ends lie 13 bases apart. Via the germline V gene, CDR1 is MNHEY and CDR2 SVGEGT. The CDR3 goes from the cysteine to the phenylalanine over 15 residues. Left in the record is the CDR3 DNA by itself, 45 bases read in frame from the first base. Source material: blood. This TCR came from a human donor in good health. Here the chain combines TRBV6-2 or TRBV6-3 and TRBJ1-6, with the identity of the D gene unclear. The sequenced DNA: TGTGCCAGCAGTTCGATCCTGTCATCTAATTCACCCCTCCACTTT. It translates as CASSSILSSNSPLHF.